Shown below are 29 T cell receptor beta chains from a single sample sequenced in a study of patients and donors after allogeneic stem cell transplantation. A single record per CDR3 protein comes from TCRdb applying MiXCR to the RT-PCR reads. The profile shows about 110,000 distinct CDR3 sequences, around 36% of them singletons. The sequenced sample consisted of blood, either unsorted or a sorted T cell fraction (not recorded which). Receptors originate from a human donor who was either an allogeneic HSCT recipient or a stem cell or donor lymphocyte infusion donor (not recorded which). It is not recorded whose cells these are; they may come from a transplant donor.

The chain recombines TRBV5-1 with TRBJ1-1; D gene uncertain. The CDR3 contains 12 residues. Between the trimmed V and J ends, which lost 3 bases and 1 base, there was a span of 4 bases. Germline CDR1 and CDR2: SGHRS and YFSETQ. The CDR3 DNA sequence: TGCGCCAGCAGCTGGGGGAACACTGAAGCTTTCTTT. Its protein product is CASSWGNTEAFF.

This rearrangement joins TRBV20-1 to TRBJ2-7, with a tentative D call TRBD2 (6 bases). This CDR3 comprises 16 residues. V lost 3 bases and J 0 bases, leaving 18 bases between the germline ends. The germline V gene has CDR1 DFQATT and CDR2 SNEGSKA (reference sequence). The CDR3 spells CSASGVAEGSSYEQYF. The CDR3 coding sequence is TGCAGTGCTAGCGGGGTAGCGGAAGGGTCCTCCTACGAGCAGTACTTC.

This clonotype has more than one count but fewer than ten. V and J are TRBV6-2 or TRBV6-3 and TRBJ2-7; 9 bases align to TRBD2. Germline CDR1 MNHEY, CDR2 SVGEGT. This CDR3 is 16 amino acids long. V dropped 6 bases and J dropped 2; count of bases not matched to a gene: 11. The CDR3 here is CASRRATSGLPYEQYF. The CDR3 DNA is TGTGCCAGCAGGCGTGCGACTAGCGGTCTTCCCTACGAGCAGTACTTC.

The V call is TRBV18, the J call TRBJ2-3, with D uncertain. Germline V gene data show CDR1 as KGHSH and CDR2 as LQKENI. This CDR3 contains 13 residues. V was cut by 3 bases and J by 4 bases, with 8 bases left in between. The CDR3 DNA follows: TGTGCCAGCTCACCCCTAATGTCAGATACGCAGTATTTT. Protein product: CASSPLMSDTQYF.

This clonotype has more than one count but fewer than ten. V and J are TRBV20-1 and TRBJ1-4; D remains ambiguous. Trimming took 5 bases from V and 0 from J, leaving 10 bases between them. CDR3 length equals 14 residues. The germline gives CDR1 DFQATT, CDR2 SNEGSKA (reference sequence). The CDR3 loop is CSALRPATNEKLFF. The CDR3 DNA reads TGCAGTGCTTTGCGACCGGCAACTAATGAAAAACTGTTTTTT.

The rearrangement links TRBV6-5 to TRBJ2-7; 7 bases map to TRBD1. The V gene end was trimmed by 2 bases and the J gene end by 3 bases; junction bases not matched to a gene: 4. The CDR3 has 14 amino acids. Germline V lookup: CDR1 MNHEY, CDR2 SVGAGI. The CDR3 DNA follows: TGTGCCAGCAGTTACGGGACAGCCAACTACGAGCAGTACTTC. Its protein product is CASSYGTANYEQYF.

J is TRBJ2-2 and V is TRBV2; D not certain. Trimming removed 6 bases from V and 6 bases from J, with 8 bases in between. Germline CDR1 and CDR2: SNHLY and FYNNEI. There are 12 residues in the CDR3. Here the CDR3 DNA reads TGTGCCAGCAGACGAGAGGCCGGGGAGCTGTTTTTT. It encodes CASRREAGELFF.

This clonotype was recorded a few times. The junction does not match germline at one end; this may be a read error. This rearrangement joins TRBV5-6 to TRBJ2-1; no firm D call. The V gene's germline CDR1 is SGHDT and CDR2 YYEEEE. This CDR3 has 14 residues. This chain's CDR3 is CASRLGQKNNEQFF. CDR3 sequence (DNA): TGTGCCAGCAGATTGGGCCAGAAGAACAATGAGCAGTTCTTC.

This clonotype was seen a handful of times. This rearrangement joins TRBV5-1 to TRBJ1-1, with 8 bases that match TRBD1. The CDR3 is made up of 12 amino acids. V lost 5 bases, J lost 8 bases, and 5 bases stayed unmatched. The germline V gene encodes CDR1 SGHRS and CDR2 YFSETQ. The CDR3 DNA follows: TGCGCCAGCAGTTATCAGGGGGCAGAAGCTTTCTTT. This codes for CASSYQGAEAFF. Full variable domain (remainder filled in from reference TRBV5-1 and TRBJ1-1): KAGVTQTPRYLIKTRGQQVTLSCSPISGHRSVSWYQQTPGQGLQFLFEYFSETQRNKGNFPGRFSGRQFSNSRSEMNVSTLELGDSALYLCASSYQGAEAFFGQGTRLTVV.

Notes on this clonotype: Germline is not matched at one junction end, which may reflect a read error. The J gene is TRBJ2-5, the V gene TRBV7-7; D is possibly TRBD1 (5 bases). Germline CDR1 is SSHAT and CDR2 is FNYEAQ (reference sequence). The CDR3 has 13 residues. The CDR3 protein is CASSLESGQTQYF. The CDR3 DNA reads TGTGCTAGCAGCTTAGAGTCAGGGCAGACTCAGTACTTC. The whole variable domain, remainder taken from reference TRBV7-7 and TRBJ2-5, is GAGVSQSPRYKVTKRGQDVTLRCDPISSHATLYWYQQALGQGPEFLTYFNYEAQPDKSGLPSDRFSAERPEGSISTLTIQRTEQRDSAMYRCASSLESGQTQYFGPGTRLLVL.

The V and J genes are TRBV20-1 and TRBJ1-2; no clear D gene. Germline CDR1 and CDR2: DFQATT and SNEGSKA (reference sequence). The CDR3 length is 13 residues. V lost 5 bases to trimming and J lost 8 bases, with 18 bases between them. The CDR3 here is CSAYRVFGGGYTF. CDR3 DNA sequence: TGCAGTGCTTATCGAGTCTTCGGAGGCGGCTACACCTTC.

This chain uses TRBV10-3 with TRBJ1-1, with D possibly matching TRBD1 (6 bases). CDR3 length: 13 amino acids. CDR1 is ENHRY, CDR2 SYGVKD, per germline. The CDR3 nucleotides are TGTGCACTAACGAGGGACACGAACACTGAAGCTTTCTTT. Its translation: CALTRDTNTEAFF.

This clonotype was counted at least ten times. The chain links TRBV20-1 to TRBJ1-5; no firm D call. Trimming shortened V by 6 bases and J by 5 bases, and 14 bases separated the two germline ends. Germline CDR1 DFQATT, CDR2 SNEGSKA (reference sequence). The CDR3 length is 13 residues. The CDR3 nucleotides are TGCAGTGCACCCGCCCAGAATGATCAGCCCCAGCATTTT. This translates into CSAPAQNDQPQHF.

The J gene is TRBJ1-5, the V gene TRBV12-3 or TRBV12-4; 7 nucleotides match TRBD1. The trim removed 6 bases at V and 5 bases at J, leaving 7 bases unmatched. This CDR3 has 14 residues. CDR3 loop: CASRKGQGDQPQHF. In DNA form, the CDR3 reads TGTGCCAGCAGAAAGGGCCAGGGGGATCAGCCCCAGCATTTT.

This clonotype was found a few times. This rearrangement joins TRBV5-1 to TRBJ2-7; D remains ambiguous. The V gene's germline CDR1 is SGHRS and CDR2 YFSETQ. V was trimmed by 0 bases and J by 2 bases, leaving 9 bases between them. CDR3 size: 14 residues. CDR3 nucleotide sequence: TGCGCCAGCAGCTTGGGTGAGAGACCCTACGAGCAGTACTTC. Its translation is CASSLGERPYEQYF.

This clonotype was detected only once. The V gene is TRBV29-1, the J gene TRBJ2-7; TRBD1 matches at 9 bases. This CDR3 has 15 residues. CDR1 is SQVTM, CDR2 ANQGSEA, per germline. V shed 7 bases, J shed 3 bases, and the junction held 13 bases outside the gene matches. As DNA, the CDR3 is TGCAGCGGGACGGCCGGGACAGGGAAGTTCTACGAGCAGTACTTC. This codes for CSGTAGTGKFYEQYF.

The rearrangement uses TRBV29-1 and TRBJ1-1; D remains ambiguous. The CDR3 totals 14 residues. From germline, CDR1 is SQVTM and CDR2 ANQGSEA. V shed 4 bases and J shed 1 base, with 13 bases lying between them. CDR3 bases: TGCAGCGTTGTTAACCGGGCGGGGAACACTGAAGCTTTCTTT. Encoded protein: CSVVNRAGNTEAFF.

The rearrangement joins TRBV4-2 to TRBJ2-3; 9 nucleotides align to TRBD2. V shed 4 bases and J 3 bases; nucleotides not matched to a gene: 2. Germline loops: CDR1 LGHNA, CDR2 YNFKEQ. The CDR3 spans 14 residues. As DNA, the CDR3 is TGTGCCAGCAGCCCGGGACTAGCAACAGATACGCAGTATTTT. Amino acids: CASSPGLATDTQYF.

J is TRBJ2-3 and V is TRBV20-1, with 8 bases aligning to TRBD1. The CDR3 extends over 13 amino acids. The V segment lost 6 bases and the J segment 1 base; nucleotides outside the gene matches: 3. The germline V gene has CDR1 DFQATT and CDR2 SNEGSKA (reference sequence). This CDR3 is CSAHRGGTDTQYF. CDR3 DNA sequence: TGCAGTGCGCACAGGGGGGGCACAGATACGCAGTATTTT.

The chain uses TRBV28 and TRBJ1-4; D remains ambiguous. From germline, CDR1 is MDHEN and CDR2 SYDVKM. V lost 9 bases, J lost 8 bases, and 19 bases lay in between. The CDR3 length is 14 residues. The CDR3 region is CASTPTVTWEKLFF. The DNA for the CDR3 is TGTGCCAGTACCCCGACGGTTACTTGGGAAAAACTGTTTTTT.

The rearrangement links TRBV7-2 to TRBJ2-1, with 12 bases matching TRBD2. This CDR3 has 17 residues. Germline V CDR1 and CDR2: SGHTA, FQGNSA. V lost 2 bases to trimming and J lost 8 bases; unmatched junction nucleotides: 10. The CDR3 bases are TGTGCCAGCAGCTTAATGGGCCTAGCGGGAGGGTATGATGAGCAGTTCTTC. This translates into CASSLMGLAGGYDEQFF. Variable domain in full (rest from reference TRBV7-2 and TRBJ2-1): GAGVSQSPSNKVTEKGKDVELRCDPISGHTALYWYRQSLGQGLEFLIYFQGNSAPDKSGLPSDRFSAERTGGSVSTLTIQRTQQEDSAVYLCASSLMGLAGGYDEQFFGPGTRLTVL.

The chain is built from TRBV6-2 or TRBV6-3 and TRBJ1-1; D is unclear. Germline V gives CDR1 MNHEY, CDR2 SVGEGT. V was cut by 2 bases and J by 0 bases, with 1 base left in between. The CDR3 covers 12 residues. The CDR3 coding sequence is TGTGCCAGCAGTTACCTGAACACTGAAGCTTTCTTT. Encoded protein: CASSYLNTEAFF.

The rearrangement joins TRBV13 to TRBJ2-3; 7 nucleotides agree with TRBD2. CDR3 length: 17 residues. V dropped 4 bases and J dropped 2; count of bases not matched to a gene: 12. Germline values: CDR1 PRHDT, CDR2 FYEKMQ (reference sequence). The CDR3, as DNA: TGTGCCAGCAGCTCCCCCCGACTAGCCCACCCCACAGATACGCAGTATTTT. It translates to CASSSPRLAHPTDTQYF.

The CDR3 DNA sequence: TGTGCCAGCAGTCCCGACAGGGGAGTAGGAAACACCATATATTTT. Protein product: CASSPDRGVGNTIYF. The rearrangement uses TRBV6-5 and TRBJ1-3; 8 bases map to TRBD1. Germline V gene data show CDR1 as MNHEY and CDR2 as SVGAGI. J gave up 4 bases and V 5 bases, and 7 bases lay outside the gene matches. This CDR3 is built from 15 residues.

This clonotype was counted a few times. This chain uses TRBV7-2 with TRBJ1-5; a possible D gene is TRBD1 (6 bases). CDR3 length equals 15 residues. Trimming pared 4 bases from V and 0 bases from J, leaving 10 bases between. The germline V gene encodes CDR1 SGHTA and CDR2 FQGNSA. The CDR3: CASSYQTGSNQPQHF. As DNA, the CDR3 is TGTGCCAGCAGCTATCAGACAGGTAGCAATCAGCCCCAGCATTTT.

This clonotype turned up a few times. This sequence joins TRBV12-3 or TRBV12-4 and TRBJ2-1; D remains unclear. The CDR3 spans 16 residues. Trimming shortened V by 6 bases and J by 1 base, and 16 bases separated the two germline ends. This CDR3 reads CASSPTVLQSYNEQFF. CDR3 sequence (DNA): TGTGCCAGCAGCCCTACCGTCCTCCAATCCTACAATGAGCAGTTCTTC.

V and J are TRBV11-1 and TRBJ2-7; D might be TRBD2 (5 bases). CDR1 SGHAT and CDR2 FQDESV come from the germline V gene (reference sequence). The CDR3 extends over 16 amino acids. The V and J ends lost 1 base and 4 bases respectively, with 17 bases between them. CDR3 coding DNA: TGTGCCAGCAGCTTAGTTGGGCTCGGGAACCCGTACGAGCAGTACTTC. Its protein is CASSLVGLGNPYEQYF.

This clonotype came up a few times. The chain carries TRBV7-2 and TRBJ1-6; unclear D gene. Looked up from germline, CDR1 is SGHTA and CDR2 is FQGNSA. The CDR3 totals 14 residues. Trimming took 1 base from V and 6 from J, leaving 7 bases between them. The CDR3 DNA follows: TGTGCCAGCAGCTTAGTACAGACTAATTCACCCCTCCACTTT. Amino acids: CASSLVQTNSPLHF.

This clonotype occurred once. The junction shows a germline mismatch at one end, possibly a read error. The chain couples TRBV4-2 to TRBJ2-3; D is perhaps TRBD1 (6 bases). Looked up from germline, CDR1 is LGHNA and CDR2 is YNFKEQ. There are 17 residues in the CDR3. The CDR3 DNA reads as TGTGCCAGCGGCCAACCAAGCTGGGACAAACGAGGAGATACGCAGTATTTT. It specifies CASGQPSWDKRGDTQYF.